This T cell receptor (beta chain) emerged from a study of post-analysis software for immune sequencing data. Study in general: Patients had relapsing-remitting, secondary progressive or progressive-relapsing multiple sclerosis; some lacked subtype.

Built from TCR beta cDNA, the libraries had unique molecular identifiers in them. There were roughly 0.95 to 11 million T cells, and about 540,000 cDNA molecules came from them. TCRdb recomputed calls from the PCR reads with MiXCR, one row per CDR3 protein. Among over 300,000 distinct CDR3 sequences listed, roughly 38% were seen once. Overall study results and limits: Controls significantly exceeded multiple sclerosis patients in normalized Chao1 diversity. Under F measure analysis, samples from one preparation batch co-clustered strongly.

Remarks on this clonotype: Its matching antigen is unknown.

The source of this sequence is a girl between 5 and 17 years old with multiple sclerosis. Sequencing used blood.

CDR3 DNA: TGTGCCAGCAATTTTGGGATGGGACTAGCGGCAGAGACCCAGTACTTC. Protein product: CASNFGMGLAAETQYF. The chain couples TRBV7-2 to TRBJ2-4; 11 bases are a match to TRBD2. The DNA end favors TRBJ2-5, so the J call may be wrong. Germline V gene sequence: CDR1 SGHTA, CDR2 FQGNSA. The CDR3 is made up of 16 amino acids.